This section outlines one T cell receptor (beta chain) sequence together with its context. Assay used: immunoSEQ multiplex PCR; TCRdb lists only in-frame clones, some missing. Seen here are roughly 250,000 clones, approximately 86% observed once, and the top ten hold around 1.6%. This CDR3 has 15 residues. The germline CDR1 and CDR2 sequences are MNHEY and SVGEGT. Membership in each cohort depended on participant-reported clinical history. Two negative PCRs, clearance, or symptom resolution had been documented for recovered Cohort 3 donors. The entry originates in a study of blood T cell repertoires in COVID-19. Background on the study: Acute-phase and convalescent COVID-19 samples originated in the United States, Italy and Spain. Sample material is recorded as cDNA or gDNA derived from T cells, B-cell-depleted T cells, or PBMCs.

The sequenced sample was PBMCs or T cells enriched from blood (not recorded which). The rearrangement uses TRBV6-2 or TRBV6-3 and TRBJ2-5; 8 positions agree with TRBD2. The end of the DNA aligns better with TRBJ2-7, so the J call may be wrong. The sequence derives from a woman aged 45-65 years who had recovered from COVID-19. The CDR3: CASSYSTSGTYEQYF. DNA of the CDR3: TGTGCCAGCAGTTACTCTACTAGCGGTACCTACGAGCAGTACTTC.